This T cell receptor beta chain was identified during a study of shared clonotypes between healthy human individuals. Study-wide context: Per-donor plates numbered three CD4 naive, three CD4 memory, two CD8 naive and one CD8 memory. General study results and limits: Non-shared clonotypes were found to have lower generation probabilities than the clonotypes that were shared by all four of the sorted-subset donors.

As regards this clone: Its antigen is not known. Other DNA sequences of this sample code for an identical CDR3.

Template for every sorted-subset replicate PCR totaled roughly 210 ng DNA, 30,000 to 35,000 T cell genomes. TCRdb's table, derived via immunoSEQ multiplex PCR, lists solely in-frame clones and lacks some. The sample holds 2 million to 2.5 million clones, approximately 95% seen once. Per the germline V gene, CDR1 is DFQATT and CDR2 is SNEGSKA (reference sequence). V was shortened by 6 bases and J by 0 bases, with 5 bases between the two germline ends. The CDR3 has 11 residues. The origin of this receptor is a man aged 18 to 29 in good health. Sequencing was carried out using naive CD4+ T cells sorted from blood. Subset: CD45RA+ positively selected. The chain has TRBV20-1 and TRBJ1-2; D not certain. The CDR3 coding sequence is TGCAGTGCCACTACTAACTATGGCTACACCTTC. Amino acids: CSATTNYGYTF.